The sequence of this TCR beta chain was determined in a study of T cell repertoires in cytomegalovirus infection. Study-level background: Public TCR beta signatures were indicative of both CMV infection and a matching HLA type.

In its sample, this clonotype was seen a few times. Its cognate antigen is unknown. One entry per CDR3 protein, called by TCRdb with MiXCR from the reads. Here the sample spans 150,000 to 200,000 distinct CDR3 sequences, under 25% being singletons. Study-level points and caveats: Ex vivo, HLA-C-restricted CMV-specific TCR beta clonotypes prevailed over the rest of the response. There were carriers of CMV plus the relevant HLA, and cumulative public TCR beta family frequency identified them.

The CDR3 loop spans 15 amino acids. V was pared by 4 bases and J by 1 base, with 4 bases of the junction left unmatched. The V gene's germline CDR1 is KGHSH and CDR2 LQKENI. The chain combines TRBV18 with TRBJ2-1; TRBD1 matches 7 bases. This TCR was recovered from a human donor in good health (CMV status not recorded). Some clones in this sample may be carry-over from other donors' samples. Sample: PBMCs. CDR3 residues: CASSLDRVSYNEQFF. The DNA of the CDR3 is TGTGCCAGCTCACTCGACAGGGTTTCCTACAATGAGCAGTTCTTC.